What follows are 22 T cell receptor beta chains derived from one specimen sequenced in a study of CD8+CD57+ T cells in acquired aplastic anemia. Both TCR beta VDJ combination and CDR3 sequence profiling were carried out. Genomic DNA was the template for this profiling. TCRdb processed the reads anew with MiXCR; each CDR3 protein has one entry. Seen here are 150,000 to 200,000 distinct CDR3 sequences, roughly 50% observed once, and the top ten hold 1.8%. It was patients with CD8+CD57+ cell expansion by flow cytometry who were chosen for sequencing. Sample: sorted CD4+, CD8+, or CD8+CD57+ T cells (not recorded which) from PBMCs. All receptors come from a human donor with aplastic anemia.

The V gene is TRBV18, the J gene TRBJ2-2; TRBD1 agrees at 7 bases. Germline lookup yields CDR1 KGHSH and CDR2 LQKENI. CDR3 size: 16 residues. Unmatched junction bases numbered 9, after V lost 2 bases and J lost 6 bases. The CDR3: CASSPASQGRAGELFF. In nucleotides, the CDR3 is TGTGCCAGCTCACCAGCGTCACAGGGGCGGGCCGGGGAGCTGTTTTTT.

The chain is built from TRBV20-1 and TRBJ2-7, with 11 bases matching TRBD1. With 3 bases clipped from V and 7 bases from J, the junction kept 8 bases outside the gene matches. Germline V CDR1 and CDR2: DFQATT, SNEGSKA (reference sequence). The CDR3 totals 14 residues. The CDR3 spells CSARIGTGGREQYF. CDR3 nucleotide sequence: TGCAGTGCTAGGATAGGGACAGGGGGAAGGGAGCAGTACTTC.

For this clonotype: One end of the junction varies from germline; a read error may be responsible. V usage is TRBV7-9 and J usage is TRBJ1-1; D may be TRBD1 (5 bases). The CDR3 runs 13 residues. Germline loops: CDR1 SEHNR, CDR2 FQNEAQ (reference sequence). This chain's CDR3 is CASSEGRTTEAFF. The CDR3, as DNA: TGCGCCAGCTCGGAGGGGAGGACGACTGAAGCTTTCTTT.

The V gene is TRBV7-8, the J gene TRBJ2-5, with TRBD2 matching 16 bases. Losses at the gene ends were 5 bases for V and 5 bases for J; bases not matched to a gene: 5. Germline-derived CDR1 and CDR2 are SGHVS and FQNEAQ. This CDR3 contains 16 residues. The CDR3 DNA follows: TGTGCCAGCAGCCCCACGGGACTAGCGGGGGGGGAGACCCAGTACTTC. It codes for CASSPTGLAGGETQYF.

This clonotype was picked up many times. The rearrangement links TRBV6-2 or TRBV6-3 to TRBJ2-1; 7 bases agree with TRBD1. CDR1 is MNHEY, CDR2 SVGEGT, per germline. Germline trimming cut 6 bases from V and 8 bases from J; bases unmatched to any gene: 10. The CDR3 totals 14 residues. Here the CDR3 reads CASSELTGFDEQFF. The CDR3 nucleotides are TGTGCCAGCAGCGAGTTGACAGGGTTCGATGAGCAGTTCTTC.

This clonotype came up a few times. DNA for the CDR3: TGTGCCAGCAGCCATCAGGTTTTATCCCCGGGGACCGGGGAGCTGTTTTTT. Translated, it gives CASSHQVLSPGTGELFF. This rearrangement joins TRBV7-2 to TRBJ2-2; D is possibly TRBD2 (5 bases). CDR1 is SGHTA and CDR2 is FQGNSA in the germline V gene. This CDR3 spans 17 amino acids. With 5 bases removed from V and 5 bases from J, the gap between germline ends came to 21 bases.

The V and J genes are TRBV14 and TRBJ2-5; the D is unclear. Trimming took off 1 base at V and 5 bases at J, with 5 bases between the two ends. In germline, CDR1 is SGHDN, CDR2 FVKESK. This CDR3 is built from 12 residues. The CDR3 DNA reads as TGTGCCAGCAGCCAAGTTGCTGAGACCCAGTACTTC. Protein product: CASSQVAETQYF.

This chain links TRBV24-1 with TRBJ2-1; TRBD2 agrees at 8 bases. The CDR3 has 15 amino acids. Losses at the gene ends were 1 base for V and 4 bases for J; bases not matched to a gene: 2. Germline values: CDR1 KGHDR, CDR2 SFDVKD. CDR3 region: CATSDLAGDYNEQFF. In nucleotides, the CDR3 is TGTGCCACCAGTGATTTAGCGGGGGATTACAATGAGCAGTTCTTC.

The chain is built from TRBV24-1 and TRBJ2-3; D is possibly TRBD1 or TRBD2 (5 bases each). Between the trimmed V and J ends, which lost 10 bases and 3 bases, there was a span of 13 bases. Germline V gene sequence: CDR1 KGHDR, CDR2 SFDVKD. The CDR3 runs 13 residues. The DNA of the CDR3 is TGTGCCACGGAGGCAGGGCCGACAGATACGCAGTATTTT. Translated: CATEAGPTDTQYF.

This clonotype was counted ten times or more. This chain connects TRBV7-9 to TRBJ1-6; D unclear. This CDR3 spans 12 amino acids. V lost 1 base to trimming and J lost 7 bases, with 2 bases between them. Looked up from germline, CDR1 is SEHNR and CDR2 is FQNEAQ (reference sequence). CDR3 DNA: TGTGCCAGCAGCTTAGAAAATTCACCCCTCCACTTT. This sequence encodes CASSLENSPLHF.

The chain is built from TRBV19 and TRBJ1-1; tentatively, D is TRBD1 (6 bases). The germline V gene encodes CDR1 LNHDA and CDR2 SQIVND (reference sequence). This CDR3 comprises 14 residues. The V end lost 6 bases, the J end lost 2 bases, and 13 bases lay between the germline ends. The CDR3: CASRYDRRNTEAFF. CDR3 DNA: TGTGCCAGTAGATACGACAGGCGCAACACTGAAGCTTTCTTT.

This clonotype was counted at least ten times. The chain joins TRBV20-1 to TRBJ1-5, with D tentatively TRBD1 (5 bases). V dropped 5 bases and J dropped 4 bases, with 18 bases sitting between them. CDR3 length equals 15 residues. CDR1 and CDR2 (germline): DFQATT, SNEGSKA (reference sequence). CDR3 protein: CSASTGHSGNQPQHF. The CDR3 DNA follows: TGCAGTGCTTCTACAGGACACTCAGGGAATCAGCCCCAGCATTTT.

In this sample, this clonotype turned up many times. CDR3 DNA: TGCAGTGCTAGAGGGGGGGAAGAGCAGCCCCAGCATTTT. This codes for CSARGGEEQPQHF. The genes are TRBV20-1 and TRBJ1-5, with TRBD1 as a possible D gene (5 bases). The CDR3 is 13 amino acids. Between the trimmed V and J ends, which lost 1 base and 7 bases, there was a span of 11 bases. Germline V gene lookup returns CDR1 DFQATT and CDR2 SNEGSKA (reference sequence).

Comments on this clonotype: This may arise from a read error, as a much more abundant clone is one base away. The V and J genes are TRBV11-2 and TRBJ2-2, with TRBD2 matching over 8 bases. Per germline, CDR1 SGHAT and CDR2 FQNNGV. The CDR3 covers 17 residues. V gave up 5 bases and J gave up 5 bases; unmatched junction bases: 13. The CDR3 DNA is TGTGCCAGCAGCCCCCCGGGGCCAGCGGGAGTTACCGGGGAGCTGTTTTTT. Amino acids: CASSPPGPAGVTGELFF.

The chain combines TRBV12-3 or TRBV12-4 with TRBJ2-2, with D maybe TRBD1 (8 bases). V dropped 11 bases and J dropped 7 bases, with 17 bases sitting between them. This CDR3 has 13 residues. CDR3 DNA sequence: TGTGCCCAGGGGGCGGGGAGGGGCGGGGAGCTGTTTTTT. It codes for CAQGAGRGGELFF.

This chain joins TRBV9 and TRBJ2-5, with D possibly TRBD1 on 5 matching bases. The V gene's germline CDR1 is SGDLS and CDR2 YYNGEE. Trimming pared 0 bases from V and 5 bases from J, leaving 11 bases between. The CDR3 is 14 amino acids. The CDR3 spells CASSVGVAGETQYF. DNA for the CDR3: TGTGCCAGCAGCGTAGGAGTGGCAGGGGAGACCCAGTACTTC.

The table lists this clonotype with a few counts. This chain uses TRBV19 with TRBJ1-2, with D unclear. The V gene's germline CDR1 is LNHDA and CDR2 SQIVND (reference sequence). This CDR3 is 13 amino acids long. With 8 bases removed from V and 1 base from J, the gap between germline ends came to 11 bases. The CDR3 loop is CASWEDRNYGYTF. DNA of the CDR3: TGTGCCAGTTGGGAGGACCGTAACTATGGCTACACCTTC.

There are many counts of this clonotype. The V call is TRBV2, the J call TRBJ1-2, with 9 bases fitting TRBD1. With 1 base clipped from V and 0 bases from J, the junction kept 3 bases outside the gene matches. Per germline, CDR1 SNHLY and CDR2 FYNNEI. The CDR3 loop spans 16 amino acids. In DNA, the CDR3 is TGTGCCAGCAGTGAAGTGGGGGACAGGGCTAACTATGGCTACACCTTC. Residues: CASSEVGDRANYGYTF.

The chain has TRBV29-1 and TRBJ1-1, with 7 positions matching TRBD1. The V gene end was trimmed by 6 bases and the J gene end by 1 base; junction bases not matched to a gene: 8. Germline CDR1 SQVTM, CDR2 ANQGSEA. CDR3 length: 14 amino acids. In DNA, the CDR3 is TGCAGCGTGCGAGTACAGGGGAGGAACACTGAAGCTTTCTTT. Its translation: CSVRVQGRNTEAFF.

This clonotype has ten or more counts. The CDR3 nucleotides read TGTGCCAGCAGTAACACAGGGCCTAATGAAAAACTGTTTTTT. Translating it yields CASSNTGPNEKLFF. This sequence joins TRBV12-3 or TRBV12-4 and TRBJ1-4, with D possibly TRBD1 on 6 matching bases. V lost 5 bases and J 3 bases, leaving 10 bases between the germline ends. There are 14 residues in the CDR3.

The chain uses TRBV5-1 and TRBJ2-7; the D is unclear. The CDR3 runs 15 residues. CDR1 and CDR2 from the germline V gene are SGHRS and YFSETQ. The V end lost 0 bases, the J end lost 4 bases, and 14 bases lay between the germline ends. The CDR3 here is CASSLAQAASYEQYF. CDR3 nucleotide sequence: TGCGCCAGCAGCTTGGCCCAGGCAGCCTCGTACGAGCAGTACTTC.

Written as DNA, the CDR3 is TGTGCCAGCAGCCCCGAGGGGAGGGTAAATCAGCCCCAGCATTTT. This encodes CASSPEGRVNQPQHF. The chain has TRBV9 and TRBJ1-5, with D perhaps matching TRBD1 (5 bases). Trimming took off 4 bases at V and 4 bases at J, with 15 bases between the two ends. The CDR3 totals 15 residues. Looked up from germline, CDR1 is SGDLS and CDR2 is YYNGEE.